Only one count was recorded for the clone carrying this T cell receptor (beta chain). This specimen belongs to a study of long-term antiretroviral therapy in people with HIV. The overall study: The 2015 immediate-ART recommendation was preceded by the earliest samples by about a decade.

Runs used v3.0 of the immunoSEQ assay and were done at survey level. Roughly 40,000-55,000 T-cell genomes per sample were the sequencing target. TCRdb keeps only in-frame clones here, not all; method: immunoSEQ multiplex PCR. The sample shows around 25,000 clones, approximately 86% of them seen only once. This CDR3 has 14 residues. Trimming pared 6 bases from V and 4 bases from J, leaving 15 bases between. Germline V gives CDR1 MNHNS, CDR2 SASEGT. This chain uses TRBV6-1 with TRBJ1-1, with D hard to call. This TCR derives from a woman aged 25 to 39 with HIV. The starting material was unsorted PBMCs, obtained 1.9 years after starting antiretroviral therapy. CDR3 nucleotide sequence: TGTGCCAGCAGGCCTGGGGTCGAGGGCACTGAAGCTTTCTTT. It yields the protein CASRPGVEGTEAFF.